The present T cell receptor beta chain was sequenced within a study of glioma-infiltrating T cells after dendritic cell vaccination. The immunoSEQ assay amplified TCRB CDR3 from up to 2 ug DNA. The protocol was immunoSEQ multiplex PCR, while the TCRdb copy is restricted to in-frame clones and leaves out a portion. The data contain about 82,000 clones, about 90% of them singletons. V shed 1 base and J 6 bases; nucleotides not matched to a gene: 7. CDR3 length: 17 residues. Per germline, CDR1 SGDLS and CDR2 YYNGEE. The source is a human donor with glioblastoma. The chain couples TRBV9 to TRBJ2-2; 12 bases are a match to TRBD1. The sample consisted of blood, taken before dendritic cell vaccination. CDR3: CASSVSSGTGGPGELFF. CDR3 DNA sequence: TGTGCCAGCAGCGTATCATCCGGGACAGGGGGCCCCGGGGAGCTGTTTTTT. The variable domain in full, with the rest retrieved from reference TRBV9 and TRBJ2-2, is DSGVTQTPKHLITATGQRVTLRCSPRSGDLSVYWYQQSLDQGLQFLIQYYNGEERAKGNILERFSAQQFPDLHSELNLSSLELGDSALYFCASSVSSGTGGPGELFFGEGSRLTVL.